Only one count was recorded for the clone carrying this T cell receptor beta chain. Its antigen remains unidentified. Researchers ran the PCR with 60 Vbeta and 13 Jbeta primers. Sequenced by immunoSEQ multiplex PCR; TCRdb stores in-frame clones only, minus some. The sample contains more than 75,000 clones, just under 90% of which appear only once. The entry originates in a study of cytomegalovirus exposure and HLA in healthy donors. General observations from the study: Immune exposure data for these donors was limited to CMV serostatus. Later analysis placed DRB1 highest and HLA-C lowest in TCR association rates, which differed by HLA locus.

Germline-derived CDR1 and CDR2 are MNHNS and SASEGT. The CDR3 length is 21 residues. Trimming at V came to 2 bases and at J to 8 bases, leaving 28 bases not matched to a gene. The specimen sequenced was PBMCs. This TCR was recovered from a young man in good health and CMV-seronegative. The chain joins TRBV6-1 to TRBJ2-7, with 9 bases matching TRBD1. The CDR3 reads CASSEYYLGQGQPGLPDQQYF. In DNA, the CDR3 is TGTGCCAGCAGTGAATATTATCTAGGACAGGGGCAGCCGGGACTACCAGACCAGCAGTACTTC.